This note documents a single TCR beta chain sequence. V was pared by 0 bases and J by 4 bases, with 13 bases between. The CDR3 totals 15 residues. Germline V gene sequence: CDR1 SGHKS, CDR2 YYEKEE (reference sequence). The Seattle site enrolled patients during active infection and followed them longitudinally. This sample stems from a study of blood T cell repertoires in COVID-19. Study context: The samples span acute and convalescent COVID-19 from the United States, Italy and Spain.

In the source study's methods: For nucleated cells, counts were estimated from reference gene primer amplification. Here immunoSEQ multiplex PCR was the method, and the copy in TCRdb shows in-frame clones only, minus some. V and J calls and clone size are as listed in that table; D and trimming were resolved from the DNA. Counted here are about 240,000 clones, approximately 91% occurring once; the ten biggest clones make up 0.83%. This sequence was found in a man younger than 40 with COVID-19, enrolled during active disease. Sequencing was carried out using peripheral blood. The V gene is TRBV5-5, the J gene TRBJ1-2; D remains ambiguous. The chain's CDR3 is CASSLETAPRYGYTF. In DNA, the CDR3 is TGTGCCAGCAGCTTGGAAACAGCTCCACGCTATGGCTACACCTTC.